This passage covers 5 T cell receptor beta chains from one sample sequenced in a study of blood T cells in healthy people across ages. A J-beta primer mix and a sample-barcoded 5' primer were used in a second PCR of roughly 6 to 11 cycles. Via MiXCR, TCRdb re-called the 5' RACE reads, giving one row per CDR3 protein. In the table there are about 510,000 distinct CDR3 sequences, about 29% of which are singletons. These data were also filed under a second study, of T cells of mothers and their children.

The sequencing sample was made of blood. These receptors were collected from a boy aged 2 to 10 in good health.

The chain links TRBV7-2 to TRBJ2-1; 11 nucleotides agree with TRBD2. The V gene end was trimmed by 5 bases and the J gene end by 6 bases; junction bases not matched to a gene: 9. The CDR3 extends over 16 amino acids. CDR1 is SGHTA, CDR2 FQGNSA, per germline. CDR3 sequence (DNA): TGTGCCAGCAGCGTCCGTCTAGCGGGAGGTTCCAATGAGCAGTTCTTC. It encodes CASSVRLAGGSNEQFF.

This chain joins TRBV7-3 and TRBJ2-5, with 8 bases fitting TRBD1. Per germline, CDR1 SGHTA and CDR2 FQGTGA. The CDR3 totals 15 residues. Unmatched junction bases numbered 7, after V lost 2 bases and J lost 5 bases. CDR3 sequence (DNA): TGTGCCAGCAGCTTAGTGACAGGGGATGCTGAGACCCAGTACTTC. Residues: CASSLVTGDAETQYF.

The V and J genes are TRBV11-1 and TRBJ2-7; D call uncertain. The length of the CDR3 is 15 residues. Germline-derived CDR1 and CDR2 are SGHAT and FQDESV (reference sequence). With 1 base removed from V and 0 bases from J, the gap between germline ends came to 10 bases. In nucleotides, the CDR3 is TGTGCCAGCAGCTTAGGCCGGCGTAGCTCCTACGAGCAGTACTTC. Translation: CASSLGRRSSYEQYF.

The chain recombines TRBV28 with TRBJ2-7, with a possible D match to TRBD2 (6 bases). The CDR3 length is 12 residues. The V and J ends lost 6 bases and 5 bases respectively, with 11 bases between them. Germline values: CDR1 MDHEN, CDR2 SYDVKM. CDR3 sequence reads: CASSLWRDEQYF. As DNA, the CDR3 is TGTGCCAGCAGCCTTTGGAGGGACGAGCAGTACTTC.

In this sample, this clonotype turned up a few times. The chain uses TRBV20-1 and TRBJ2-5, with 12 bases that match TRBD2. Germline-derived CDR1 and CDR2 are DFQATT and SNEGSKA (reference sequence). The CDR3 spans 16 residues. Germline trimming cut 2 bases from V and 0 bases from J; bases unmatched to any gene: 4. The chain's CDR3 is CSARSLAGGYQETQYF. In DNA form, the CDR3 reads TGCAGTGCTAGAAGCCTAGCGGGAGGGTACCAAGAGACCCAGTACTTC.